This TCR beta chain was retrieved from a study of shared clonotypes between healthy human individuals. Study results and caveats: Across subsets, estimated richness was generally greater for naive than for memory populations.

Concerning this clone itself: The antigen is unknown.

Sorted subsets were amplified in replicate PCRs using around 220 ng DNA, about 30,000 T cell genomes. Repertoires were generated with immunoSEQ multiplex PCR, while TCRdb's copy carries only in-frame clones and drops some. Among 2 million to 3 million clones listed, roughly 93% were seen once. Germline V gives CDR1 SGHNT, CDR2 YENEEA. CDR3 length: 14 amino acids. The V end was cut by 1 base, the J end by 2 bases, with 7 bases between. The sequence was obtained from a young man in good health. Some clones in this sample may be carry-over from other donors' samples. The specimen was naive CD4+ T cells from PBMCs. Subset reported: CD45RA+ positively selected. This rearrangement joins TRBV11-3 to TRBJ2-3, with D unclear. CDR3 in DNA: TGTGCCAGCAGCTTAGGCCAGAACACAGATACGCAGTATTTT. Amino acid sequence: CASSLGQNTDTQYF.